The 27 T cell receptor beta chains reported below all come from one sample, sequenced in a study of blood T cell repertoires in COVID-19. The table came from immunoSEQ multiplex PCR; TCRdb's copy has only in-frame clones and leaves some out. The sample lists about 190,000 clones, over 75% occurring once. Input material: peripheral blood. The receptors were gathered from a man in his fifties who had recovered from COVID-19.

This chain joins TRBV5-4 and TRBJ2-1; unclear D gene. This CDR3 comprises 16 residues. Between the trimmed V and J ends, which lost 0 bases and 5 bases, there was a span of 15 bases. CDR1 and CDR2 from the germline V gene are SGHNT and YYREEE (reference sequence). The chain's CDR3 is CASSLVLRTDHNEQFF. CDR3 DNA sequence: TGTGCCAGCAGCTTGGTTCTTAGAACAGACCACAATGAGCAGTTCTTC. The full variable domain, its missing parts supplied by reference TRBV5-4 and TRBJ2-1, is ETGVTQSPTHLIKTRGQQVTLRCSSQSGHNTVSWYQQALGQGPQFIFQYYREEENGRGNFPPRFSGLQFPNYSSELNVNALELDDSALYLCASSLVLRTDHNEQFFGPGTRLTVL.

V and J are TRBV19 and TRBJ2-1; 9 bases fit TRBD1. The J segment lost 10 bases and the V segment lost 6 bases, leaving 13 bases of the junction unmatched. The CDR3 covers 15 residues. The germline gives CDR1 LNHDA, CDR2 SQIVND (reference sequence). This CDR3 reads CASRNSPTGGREQFF. The DNA for the CDR3 is TGTGCCAGTAGAAATTCTCCTACAGGGGGCCGCGAGCAGTTCTTC. Using reference TRBV19 and TRBJ2-1 for the parts outside the CDR3, the full variable domain is DGGITQSPKYLFRKEGQNVTLSCEQNLNHDAMYWYRQDPGQGLRLIYYSQIVNDFQKGDIAEGYSVSREKKESFPLTVTSAQKNPTAFYLCASRNSPTGGREQFFGPGTRLTVL.

The chain joins TRBV6-5 to TRBJ1-6; D call uncertain. The CDR3 is made up of 12 amino acids. Germline CDR1 reads MNHEY; CDR2 reads SVGAGI. Trimming took 4 bases from V and 8 from J, leaving 6 bases between them. The DNA for the CDR3 is TGTGCCAGCAGTTCTACAGATTCACCCCTCCACTTT. Its protein is CASSSTDSPLHF.

The chain couples TRBV7-9 to TRBJ1-1; D may be TRBD1 (6 bases). Between the trimmed V and J ends, which lost 1 base and 1 base, there was a span of 10 bases. This CDR3 has 15 residues. Germline CDR1 is SEHNR and CDR2 is FQNEAQ (reference sequence). The CDR3: CASSLEGTPNTEAFF. CDR3 nucleotides: TGTGCCAGCAGCTTAGAGGGGACACCGAACACTGAAGCTTTCTTT.

The chain has TRBV19 and TRBJ2-7; the D gene is possibly TRBD2 (6 bases). The germline gives CDR1 LNHDA, CDR2 SQIVND (reference sequence). The V and J ends lost 6 bases and 3 bases respectively, with 15 bases between them. CDR3 size: 14 residues. The CDR3 loop is CASRQTSGHYEQYF. CDR3 nucleotide sequence: TGTGCCAGTAGACAAACCAGCGGGCACTACGAGCAGTACTTC.

The rearrangement joins TRBV5-6 to TRBJ1-2, with TRBD1 matching 7 bases. From germline, CDR1 is SGHDT and CDR2 YYEEEE. The CDR3 totals 15 residues. The V segment lost 4 bases and the J segment 0 bases; nucleotides outside the gene matches: 6. CDR3 sequence: CASSGETGANYGYTF. The CDR3 DNA reads as TGTGCCAGCAGCGGGGAAACAGGGGCTAACTATGGCTACACCTTC.

The chain couples TRBV2 to TRBJ2-5; TRBD2 matches at 12 bases. V lost 6 bases to trimming and J lost 2 bases; unmatched junction nucleotides: 7. This CDR3 region has 16 residues. Per germline, CDR1 SNHLY and CDR2 FYNNEI. CDR3 nucleotide sequence: TGTGCCAGCAGGGAACTAGCGGGAGGCCCTCAAGAGACCCAGTACTTC. It translates to CASRELAGGPQETQYF.

V gene TRBV29-1 combines with J gene TRBJ1-2; TRBD1 matches 10 bases. Germline CDR1 and CDR2: SQVTM and ANQGSEA. The CDR3 is 12 amino acids. V gave up 6 bases and J gave up 8 bases; unmatched junction bases: 6. The CDR3 spells CSVLGQGNGYTF. The CDR3 region has the DNA TGCAGCGTGTTGGGACAGGGGAACGGCTACACCTTC.

V and J are TRBV7-9 and TRBJ1-3; D gene uncertain. Germline V lookup: CDR1 SEHNR, CDR2 FQNEAQ (reference sequence). This CDR3 is built from 17 residues. V was shortened by 5 bases and J by 2 bases, with 19 bases between the two germline ends. The CDR3 bases are TGTGCCAGCAGCCAGAATGCGGGGATGCTCACTGGAAACACCATATATTTT. Protein product: CASSQNAGMLTGNTIYF.

This clone has only a few counts. The rearrangement joins TRBV27 to TRBJ1-1; tentative D call: TRBD1 (6 bases). From germline, CDR1 is MNHEY and CDR2 SMNVEV (reference sequence). Trimming shortened V by 6 bases and J by 4 bases, and 18 bases separated the two germline ends. The CDR3 consists of 15 residues. DNA for the CDR3: TGTGCCAGCAGCTTGAGGGTTGGGGGGGCCACTGAAGCTTTCTTT. Protein product: CASSLRVGGATEAFF.

This chain connects TRBV10-3 to TRBJ1-5, with 7 bases that match TRBD1. The V and J ends lost 1 base and 8 bases, in that order; junction bases with no gene match: 8. CDR3 length: 15 residues. Germline lookup yields CDR1 ENHRY and CDR2 SYGVKD. Here the CDR3 reads CAISEYRGAKEPQHF. In DNA form, the CDR3 reads TGTGCCATCAGTGAGTACAGGGGCGCGAAGGAGCCCCAGCATTTT.

The V gene is TRBV27, the J gene TRBJ1-6, with a weak D call TRBD1 (6 bases). Per the germline V gene, CDR1 is MNHEY and CDR2 is SMNVEV (reference sequence). V shed 5 bases and J shed 0 bases, with 14 bases lying between them. The CDR3 covers 17 residues. The DNA for the CDR3 is TGTGCCAGCAGTCCGATGGACAGTAGCTCCTATAATTCACCCCTCCACTTT. It is translated as CASSPMDSSSYNSPLHF.

The gene calls are TRBV19 and TRBJ2-5; D might be TRBD2 (6 bases). This CDR3 has 15 residues. CDR1 LNHDA and CDR2 SQIVND come from the germline V gene (reference sequence). Trimming left V 3 bases short and J 1 base short, with 12 bases between. CDR3: CASSMALAPQETQYF. The CDR3 DNA sequence: TGTGCCAGTAGTATGGCTCTAGCGCCCCAAGAGACCCAGTACTTC.

This chain connects TRBV24-1 to TRBJ2-1; 7 bases align to TRBD2. J lost 9 bases, V lost 3 bases, and 7 bases had no gene match. Germline-derived CDR1 and CDR2 are KGHDR and SFDVKD. The CDR3 length is 14 residues. Written as DNA, the CDR3 is TGTGCCACCAGTGATGTAACGGGAGGATTTGAGCAGTTCTTC. It yields the protein CATSDVTGGFEQFF.

V usage is TRBV10-3 and J usage is TRBJ2-1, with TRBD2 identical over 8 bases. CDR1 and CDR2 (germline): ENHRY, SYGVKD. The ends lost 5 bases at V and 8 bases at J; junction bases unmatched: 11. The CDR3 has 15 residues. CDR3: CAISLSGLVAYEQFF. DNA for the CDR3: TGTGCCATCAGTTTATCGGGACTAGTCGCCTATGAGCAGTTCTTC.

This clone was found a few times. The V and J genes are TRBV5-5 and TRBJ2-7; 12 bases are shared with TRBD2. There are 16 residues in the CDR3. Germline CDR1 and CDR2: SGHKS and YYEKEE (reference sequence). Losses at the gene ends were 3 bases for V and 4 bases for J; bases not matched to a gene: 8. The DNA for the CDR3 is TGTGCCAGCAGCTCTCGACTAGCGGGAGTAGTGTACGAGCAGTACTTC. Protein sequence: CASSSRLAGVVYEQYF.

The rearrangement uses TRBV7-2 and TRBJ2-1; D is ambiguous. CDR3 length equals 13 residues. Germline V gives CDR1 SGHTA, CDR2 FQGNSA. Between the trimmed V and J ends, which lost 2 bases and 6 bases, there was a span of 8 bases. In DNA form, the CDR3 reads TGTGCCAGCAGCTTAATCCGAGTCAATGAGCAGTTCTTC. This translates into CASSLIRVNEQFF.

The chain joins TRBV10-1 to TRBJ2-7; D might be TRBD1 (6 bases). In germline, CDR1 is WNHNN, CDR2 SYGVQD (reference sequence). Trimming stripped 6 bases from V and 10 bases from J, with 22 bases between. The CDR3 sequence is 14 residues long. CDR3: CASSPTPQGRAQYF. For the CDR3, the DNA is TGCGCCAGCAGCCCTACCCCCCAGGGGCGGGCCCAGTACTTC.

The rearrangement joins TRBV5-1 to TRBJ2-5; no firm D call. The germline V gene encodes CDR1 SGHRS and CDR2 YFSETQ. The CDR3 length is 12 residues. V lost 2 bases and J 0 bases, leaving 2 bases between the germline ends. The DNA of the CDR3 is TGCGCCAGCAGCTTCGACCAAGAGACCCAGTACTTC. This encodes CASSFDQETQYF.

V usage is TRBV19 and J usage is TRBJ2-3, with D possibly TRBD1 on 5 matching bases. Germline assignment: CDR1 LNHDA and CDR2 SQIVND (reference sequence). This CDR3 region has 14 residues. V lost 5 bases and J 1 base, leaving 10 bases between the germline ends. CDR3 in DNA: TGTGCCAGTAGTGGCGGCAGGGGCACAGATACGCAGTATTTT. This sequence encodes CASSGGRGTDTQYF.

The V gene is TRBV5-4, the J gene TRBJ2-3, with a weak D call TRBD2 (6 bases). Germline V CDR1 and CDR2: SGHNT, YYREEE (reference sequence). The CDR3 length is 16 residues. Trimming took off 1 base at V and 2 bases at J, with 14 bases between the two ends. The CDR3 sequence is CASSLLPSDYTDTQYF. The CDR3 coding sequence is TGTGCCAGCAGCTTGTTGCCTAGCGACTACACAGATACGCAGTATTTT.

This chain joins TRBV21-1 and TRBJ2-5; the table's D gene call, TRBD2, was not cross checked with the DNA. TRBV21-1 is a listed pseudogene. The CDR3 has 14 residues. CDR3 in amino acids: CASSSTYPEETQYF. The DNA for the CDR3 is TGTGCCAGCAGTAGTACGTACCCGGAAGAGACCCAGTACTTC.

This chain links TRBV6-5 with TRBJ2-3; 8 bases align to TRBD2. Germline CDR1 and CDR2: MNHEY and SVGAGI. This CDR3 is built from 15 residues. V shed 7 bases, J shed 6 bases, and the junction held 12 bases outside the gene matches. CDR3 DNA: TGTGCCAGCAACCTCAGCGGGAGAGATCGCGATACGCAGTATTTT. Encoded protein: CASNLSGRDRDTQYF.

This clone was observed a handful of times. This sequence joins TRBV5-4 and TRBJ1-2, with D possibly being TRBD1 (6 bases). Germline CDR1 reads SGHNT; CDR2 reads YYREEE (reference sequence). This CDR3 spans 13 amino acids. With 4 bases removed from V and 4 bases from J, the gap between germline ends came to 11 bases. The CDR3 is CASSRDMVYGYTF. Here the CDR3 DNA reads TGTGCCAGCAGCCGGGACATGGTCTATGGCTACACCTTC.

CDR3: CASSLSVDTQYF. DNA of the CDR3: TGTGCCAGCAGCTTATCGGTCGATACGCAGTATTTT. The chain joins TRBV7-2 to TRBJ2-3; no clear D. V was trimmed by 2 bases and J by 6 bases, leaving 6 bases between them. Germline V gives CDR1 SGHTA, CDR2 FQGNSA. The CDR3 extends over 12 amino acids.

The chain has TRBV19 and TRBJ1-1; 7 bases are shared with TRBD1. The V gene end was trimmed by 3 bases and the J gene end by 4 bases; junction bases not matched to a gene: 11. The CDR3 sequence is 16 residues long. Germline assignment: CDR1 LNHDA and CDR2 SQIVND (reference sequence). In DNA form, the CDR3 reads TGTGCCAGTAGTATGGGGATGACAGGGTCTGCCACTGAAGCTTTCTTT. This translates into CASSMGMTGSATEAFF.

This chain links TRBV27 with TRBJ1-6; 7 bases line up with TRBD1. The CDR3 has 14 amino acids. CDR1 is MNHEY, CDR2 SMNVEV, per germline (reference sequence). V trimming: 4 bases; J trimming: 5 bases; junction bases outside the gene matches: 2. CDR3 residues: CASSSGGNNSPLHF. CDR3 nucleotides: TGTGCCAGCAGTTCAGGGGGTAATAATTCACCCCTCCACTTT.